What follows describes a single T cell receptor (beta chain). Authors' data handling: How many nucleated cells were present was estimated from reference gene primer amplification. The repertoire was sequenced with immunoSEQ multiplex PCR; TCRdb's copy has only in-frame clones and lacks some. V and J calls and clone size are copied from that table; D and trimming were computed from the DNA. Found here are approximately 100,000 clones, approximately 90% of them singletons; the top ten hold 3.5% to 5.5%. These data come from a study of blood T cell repertoires in COVID-19. Across the whole study: Sample material is recorded as cDNA or gDNA derived from T cells, B-cell-depleted T cells, or PBMCs.

V was cut by 5 bases and J by 4 bases, with 5 bases left in between. Per the germline V gene, CDR1 is LNHDA and CDR2 is SQIVND (reference sequence). The CDR3 spans 11 residues. The specimen sequenced was peripheral blood. V is TRBV19 and J is TRBJ1-2; D uncertain. This TCR derives from a man in his sixties or seventies with acute or convalescent COVID-19. The CDR3 loop is CASSALYGYTF. Written as DNA, the CDR3 is TGTGCCAGTAGTGCGCTCTATGGCTACACCTTC.